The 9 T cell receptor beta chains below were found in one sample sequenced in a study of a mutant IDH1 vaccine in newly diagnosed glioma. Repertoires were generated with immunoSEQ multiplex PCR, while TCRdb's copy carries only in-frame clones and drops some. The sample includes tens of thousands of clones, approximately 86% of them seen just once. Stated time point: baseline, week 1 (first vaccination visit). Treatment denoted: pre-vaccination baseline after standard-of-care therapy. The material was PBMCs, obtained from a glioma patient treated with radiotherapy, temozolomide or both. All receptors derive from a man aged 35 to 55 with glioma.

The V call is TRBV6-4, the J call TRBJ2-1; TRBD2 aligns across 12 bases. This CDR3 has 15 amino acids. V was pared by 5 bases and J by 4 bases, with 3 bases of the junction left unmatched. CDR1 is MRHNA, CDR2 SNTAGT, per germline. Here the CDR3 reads CASSRLAGEYNEQFF. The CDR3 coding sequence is TGTGCCAGCAGTCGACTAGCGGGAGAATACAATGAGCAGTTCTTC.

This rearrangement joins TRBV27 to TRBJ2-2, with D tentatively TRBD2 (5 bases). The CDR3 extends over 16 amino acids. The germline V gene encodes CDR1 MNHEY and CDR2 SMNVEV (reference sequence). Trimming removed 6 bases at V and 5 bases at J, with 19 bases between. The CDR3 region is CASSSQRVAGTGELFF. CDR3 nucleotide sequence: TGTGCCAGCAGCTCACAGAGGGTGGCGGGTACCGGGGAGCTGTTTTTT.

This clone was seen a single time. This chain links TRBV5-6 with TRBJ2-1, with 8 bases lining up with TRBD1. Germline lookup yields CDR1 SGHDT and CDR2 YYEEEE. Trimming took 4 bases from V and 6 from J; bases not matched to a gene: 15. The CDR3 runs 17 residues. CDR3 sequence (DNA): TGTGCCAGCAGCCTCCTCGGTGACAGGGGCCGGGCCAATGAGCAGTTCTTC. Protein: CASSLLGDRGRANEQFF.

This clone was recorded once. In DNA form, the CDR3 reads TGTGCCAGCAGCATTAACTATGGCTACACCTTC. Translating gives CASSINYGYTF. The chain has TRBV6-1 and TRBJ1-2; D remains unclear. This CDR3 is built from 11 residues. With 6 bases removed from V and 1 base from J, the gap between germline ends came to 3 bases. From germline, CDR1 is MNHNS and CDR2 SASEGT.

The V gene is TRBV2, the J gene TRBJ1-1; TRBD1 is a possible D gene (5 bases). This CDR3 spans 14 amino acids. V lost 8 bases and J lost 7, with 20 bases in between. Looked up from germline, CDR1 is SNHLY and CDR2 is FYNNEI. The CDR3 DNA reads TGTGCCAGCCGACGGCCGTTAGGGAGGGGTGAAGCTTTCTTT. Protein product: CASRRPLGRGEAFF.

The CDR3 bases are TGTGCCAGCTCACCTGTACTCGACGGGAACACTGAAGCTTTCTTT. Translated, it gives CASSPVLDGNTEAFF. The gene calls are TRBV18 and TRBJ1-1; D is unresolved. The V end was cut by 3 bases, the J end by 1 base, with 12 bases between. CDR1 is KGHSH, CDR2 LQKENI, per germline. The CDR3 runs 15 residues.

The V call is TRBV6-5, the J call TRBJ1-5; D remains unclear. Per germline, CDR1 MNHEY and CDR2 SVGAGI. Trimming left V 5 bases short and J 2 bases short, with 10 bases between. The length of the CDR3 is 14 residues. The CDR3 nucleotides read TGTGCCAGCAGTCCCCAGATGGGCAATCAGCCCCAGCATTTT. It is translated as CASSPQMGNQPQHF.

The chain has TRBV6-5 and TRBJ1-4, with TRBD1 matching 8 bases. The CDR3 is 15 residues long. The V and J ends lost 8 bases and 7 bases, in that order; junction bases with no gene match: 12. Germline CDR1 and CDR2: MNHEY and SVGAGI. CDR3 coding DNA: TGTGCCAGCGAGAACAGGGGGGAAACGGGTGAAAAACTGTTTTTT. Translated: CASENRGETGEKLFF.

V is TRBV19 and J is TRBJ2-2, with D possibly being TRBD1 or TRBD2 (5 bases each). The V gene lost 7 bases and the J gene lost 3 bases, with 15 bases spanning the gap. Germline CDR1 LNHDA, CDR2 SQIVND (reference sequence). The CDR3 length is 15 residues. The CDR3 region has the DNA TGTGCCAGTATTTACGGGACGGAATACACCGGGGAGCTGTTTTTT. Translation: CASIYGTEYTGELFF.